These 26 T cell receptor beta chains came from one sample sequenced in a study of CD8+ T cells in alopecia areata. Treatment described: oral pan-JAK inhibitor, 5-10 mg twice daily. TCR sequencing used cDNA made by reverse transcription of extracted RNA. Method: immunoSEQ multiplex PCR; TCRdb's copy keeps in-frame clones and lacks some. The data show some 110,000 clones, around 50% seen once. The sample consisted of CD8+ T cells sorted from blood, taken at week 24, from a patient treated with tofacitinib. Receptor source: a human donor with alopecia areata.

The chain uses TRBV27 and TRBJ2-7; D gene unclear. CDR3 length: 14 amino acids. The V and J ends lost 5 bases and 3 bases respectively, with 14 bases between them. Germline CDR1 reads MNHEY; CDR2 reads SMNVEV (reference sequence). CDR3 DNA sequence: TGTGCCAGCAGTCCTCTGGGAATGGACTACGAGCAGTACTTC. Translation: CASSPLGMDYEQYF.

The gene calls are TRBV7-8 and TRBJ1-1; TRBD1 agrees at 7 bases. Looked up from germline, CDR1 is SGHVS and CDR2 is FQNEAQ. The J segment lost 1 base and the V segment lost 2 bases, leaving 7 bases of the junction unmatched. This CDR3 has 16 amino acids. CDR3 DNA: TGTGCCAGCAGCTTACGACAGGGACCCTCGAACACTGAAGCTTTCTTT. It is translated as CASSLRQGPSNTEAFF.

V usage is TRBV5-4 and J usage is TRBJ1-2; D not certain. The CDR3 is 12 residues long. Germline V lookup: CDR1 SGHNT, CDR2 YYREEE (reference sequence). V dropped 0 bases and J dropped 7 bases, with 7 bases sitting between them. The CDR3 region is CASSLAEFGYTF. For the CDR3, the DNA is TGTGCCAGCAGCTTGGCTGAGTTTGGCTACACCTTC.

The V call is TRBV6-5, the J call TRBJ2-5; TRBD1 is a possible D gene (5 bases). Gene TRBJ2-7 matches the end of the DNA better, so the J call may be wrong. Per germline, CDR1 MNHEY and CDR2 SVGAGI. This CDR3 region has 14 residues. This CDR3 reads CASSYASTEYEQYF. Here the CDR3 DNA reads TGTGCCAGCAGTTACGCTTCGACAGAGTACGAGCAGTACTTC.

The chain combines TRBV29-1 with TRBJ2-1; no firm D call. The CDR3 runs 10 residues. V gave up 4 bases and J gave up 7 bases, with 5 bases separating them. Germline CDR1 SQVTM, CDR2 ANQGSEA. CDR3 amino acids: CSVALNEQFF. As DNA, the CDR3 is TGCAGCGTTGCGCTAAATGAGCAGTTCTTC.

This chain connects TRBV27 to TRBJ2-5; D perhaps matches TRBD1 (6 bases). Germline values: CDR1 MNHEY, CDR2 SMNVEV (reference sequence). The CDR3 is 13 residues long. Trimming cost V 5 bases and J 5 bases, with 12 bases left between them. The CDR3 here is CASSLTGPETQYF. Written as DNA, the CDR3 is TGTGCCAGCAGTCTAACAGGGCCGGAGACCCAGTACTTC.

This clone was recorded a few times. This chain connects TRBV6-1 to TRBJ2-7, with D perhaps matching TRBD1 (5 bases). V lost 4 bases to trimming and J lost 3 bases, with 16 bases between them. The germline V gene has CDR1 MNHNS and CDR2 SASEGT. CDR3 length: 15 amino acids. This CDR3 is CASSGSTGLNYEQYF. The CDR3 DNA reads TGTGCCAGCAGTGGATCAACAGGATTAAACTACGAGCAGTACTTC.

V is TRBV27 and J is TRBJ2-1; 10 nucleotides match TRBD1. The CDR3 is made up of 16 amino acids. Germline values: CDR1 MNHEY, CDR2 SMNVEV (reference sequence). V trimming: 5 bases; J trimming: 4 bases; junction bases outside the gene matches: 8. CDR3 sequence (DNA): TGTGCCAGCAGTCCCGGGCCGGGACAGGGGTACAATGAGCAGTTCTTC. Translation gives CASSPGPGQGYNEQFF.

Details on this clone: The identical CDR3 is also encoded by other nucleotide sequences in the sample. V is TRBV30 and J is TRBJ1-1; maybe TRBD1 (5 bases). The CDR3 has 13 amino acids. Germline V gives CDR1 GTSNPN, CDR2 SVGIG (reference sequence). Trimming stripped 0 bases from V and 1 base from J, with 6 bases between. The CDR3 loop is CAWSVGGNTEAFF. Written as DNA, the CDR3 is TGTGCCTGGAGTGTGGGGGGGAACACTGAAGCTTTCTTT.

This chain links TRBV7-6 with TRBJ1-1, with TRBD1 matching 8 bases. The CDR3 is 16 amino acids. V was pared by 1 base and J by 4 bases, with 8 bases of the junction left unmatched. Germline values: CDR1 SGHVS, CDR2 FNYEAQ. CDR3 in DNA: TGTGCCAGCAGCTTAGATGGACAGGGATTGGGCACTGAAGCTTTCTTT. Its translation is CASSLDGQGLGTEAFF. The entire variable domain, with the rest obtained from reference TRBV7-6 and TRBJ1-1, is as follows: GAGVSQSPRYKVTKRGQDVALRCDPISGHVSLYWYRQALGQGPEFLTYFNYEAQQDKSGLPNDRFSAERPEGSISTLTIQRTEQRDSAMYRCASSLDGQGLGTEAFFGQGTRLTVV.

The chain recombines TRBV5-6 with TRBJ2-5; D is tentatively TRBD1 or TRBD2 (6 bases each). Germline V CDR1 and CDR2: SGHDT, YYEEEE. Trimming pared 4 bases from V and 5 bases from J, leaving 18 bases between. There are 15 residues in the CDR3. CDR3 sequence: CASSPRGGNGETQYF. The CDR3 nucleotides read TGTGCCAGCAGCCCCCGAGGGGGGAATGGGGAGACCCAGTACTTC.

V gene TRBV6-6 combines with J gene TRBJ2-1; D possibly matches TRBD1 or TRBD2 (6 bases each). Germline V CDR1 and CDR2: MNHNY, SVGAGI (reference sequence). CDR3 size: 15 residues. V was trimmed by 7 bases and J by 5 bases, leaving 18 bases between them. In nucleotides, the CDR3 is TGTGCCAGCACCCAAAGGGGGGTCCCACACAATGAGCAGTTCTTC. The encoded protein is CASTQRGVPHNEQFF.

The genes are TRBV7-8 and TRBJ1-2; tentative D call: TRBD1 (5 bases). Per the germline V gene, CDR1 is SGHVS and CDR2 is FQNEAQ. Trimming stripped 1 base from V and 7 bases from J, with 22 bases between. This CDR3 has 17 residues. In DNA form, the CDR3 reads TGTGCCAGCAGCTTAGAGGGAACTTTGGGGGGTAGGGCTGGCTACACCTTC. Translating gives CASSLEGTLGGRAGYTF.

This rearrangement joins TRBV13 to TRBJ1-2, with TRBD1 matching over 9 bases. Germline assignment: CDR1 PRHDT and CDR2 FYEKMQ (reference sequence). Losses at the gene ends were 5 bases for V and 4 bases for J; bases not matched to a gene: 2. CDR3 length: 13 amino acids. CDR3 nucleotide sequence: TGTGCCAGCAGCCAGGACAGGGGCTATGGCTACACCTTC. This sequence encodes CASSQDRGYGYTF.

The rearrangement links TRBV6-5 to TRBJ2-1; D gene ambiguous. V was cut by 6 bases and J by 0 bases, with 12 bases left in between. The CDR3 consists of 15 residues. Germline assignment: CDR1 MNHEY and CDR2 SVGAGI. CDR3 DNA: TGTGCCAGCAGGCCCCAGGTTAGCTCCTACAATGAGCAGTTCTTC. Protein: CASRPQVSSYNEQFF.

The CDR3 sequence is CASSYPTGTDTDTQYF. In nucleotides, the CDR3 is TGTGCCAGCAGTTACCCGACGGGGACGGACACAGATACGCAGTATTTT. This chain joins TRBV6-5 and TRBJ2-3; D may be TRBD1 or TRBD2 (5 bases each). Germline-derived CDR1 and CDR2 are MNHEY and SVGAGI. CDR3 length: 16 residues. V was clipped by 2 bases and J by 2 bases, with 14 bases between them.

The V gene is TRBV29-1, the J gene TRBJ2-1; TRBD2 matches 10 bases. The V and J ends lost 4 bases and 6 bases, in that order; junction bases with no gene match: 27. Germline V CDR1 and CDR2: SQVTM, ANQGSEA. The CDR3 runs to 21 residues. As DNA, the CDR3 is TGCAGCGTTGGGGTGATCTCTGATGCTAGCGGGGGTGCCCGTTTTGGCAATGAGCAGTTCTTC. It encodes CSVGVISDASGGARFGNEQFF.

The chain carries TRBV4-3 and TRBJ2-7; D perhaps matches TRBD1 (5 bases). Germline CDR1 reads LGHNA; CDR2 reads YSLEER. The CDR3 is made up of 15 amino acids. The V gene lost 1 base and the J gene lost 2 bases, with 12 bases spanning the gap. The CDR3 DNA is TGCGCCAGCAGCCAAGGCGTCTCAGGGCCCTACGAGCAGTACTTC. This codes for CASSQGVSGPYEQYF.

The rearrangement joins TRBV29-1 to TRBJ1-2; D might be TRBD1 (6 bases). CDR3 length equals 12 residues. Germline V CDR1 and CDR2: SQVTM, ANQGSEA. V lost 6 bases, J lost 4 bases, and 12 bases lay in between. DNA of the CDR3: TGCAGCGTCGAGGACAGCCTCTATGGCTACACCTTC. The encoded protein is CSVEDSLYGYTF.

In its sample, this clone was seen a few times. The gene calls are TRBV27 and TRBJ1-2; D call uncertain. Trimming pared 5 bases from V and 1 base from J, leaving 11 bases between. CDR3 length equals 14 residues. Germline assignment: CDR1 MNHEY and CDR2 SMNVEV (reference sequence). The CDR3: CASSPLPDNYGYTF. Here the CDR3 DNA reads TGTGCCAGCAGTCCCCTTCCTGATAACTATGGCTACACCTTC.

This clone was detected a few times. The V gene is TRBV18, the J gene TRBJ2-7; 9 nucleotides line up with TRBD1. There are 15 residues in the CDR3. Per the germline V gene, CDR1 is KGHSH and CDR2 is LQKENI. V was pared by 3 bases and J by 4 bases, with 7 bases of the junction left unmatched. CDR3 nucleotide sequence: TGTGCCAGCTCACCGCGGGACAGGGCGGGATACGAGCAGTACTTC. This translates into CASSPRDRAGYEQYF.

The rearrangement joins TRBV7-9 to TRBJ1-1; D is ambiguous. Germline V gives CDR1 SEHNR, CDR2 FQNEAQ (reference sequence). This CDR3 spans 15 amino acids. V lost 5 bases and J 3 bases, leaving 16 bases between the germline ends. The CDR3 is CASSLIRGRYTEAFF. The CDR3 DNA reads as TGTGCCAGCAGCCTCATCCGGGGAAGGTACACTGAAGCTTTCTTT.

The DNA of the CDR3 is TGCGCCAGCAGCCAAGAACCCCAAAGCAGCTCCTACAATGAGCAGTTCTTC. Its translation is CASSQEPQSSSYNEQFF. The V call is TRBV4-1, the J call TRBJ2-1; D remains ambiguous. V was cut by 0 bases and J by 0 bases, with 12 bases left in between. The CDR3 sequence is 17 residues long. The germline gives CDR1 MGHRA, CDR2 YSYEKL.

This clone was seen more than once but under ten times. The chain is built from TRBV13 and TRBJ2-2; D ambiguous. Trimming took 0 bases from V and 7 from J, leaving 3 bases between them. This CDR3 region has 12 residues. Per the germline V gene, CDR1 is PRHDT and CDR2 is FYEKMQ (reference sequence). For the CDR3, the DNA is TGTGCCAGCAGCTTAGGTGGCGGGGAGCTGTTTTTT. Protein: CASSLGGGELFF.

This clone was seen a few times. V usage is TRBV5-1 and J usage is TRBJ2-3, with 10 bases that match TRBD2. V trimming: 5 bases; J trimming: 0 bases; junction bases outside the gene matches: 6. Germline values: CDR1 SGHRS, CDR2 YFSETQ. CDR3 length: 16 amino acids. CDR3 amino acids: CASRSSGGSSTDTQYF. The CDR3 nucleotides read TGCGCCAGCAGAAGTAGCGGGGGGTCTAGCACAGATACGCAGTATTTT.

The V call is TRBV14, the J call TRBJ2-3, with TRBD1 matching over 7 bases. V lost 2 bases to trimming and J lost 2 bases; unmatched junction nucleotides: 7. From germline, CDR1 is SGHDN and CDR2 FVKESK. The CDR3 is made up of 16 amino acids. The CDR3 sequence is CASSQREQGHTDTQYF. Written as DNA, the CDR3 is TGTGCCAGCAGCCAACGAGAACAGGGGCACACAGATACGCAGTATTTT.